These 13 T cell receptor beta chains share one sample of origin, sequenced in a study of CD8 T cells in Susac syndrome. When the RNA was reverse transcribed, random hexamers were used with an input of roughly 0.5 to 1 ug. In TCRdb, the immunoSEQ multiplex PCR reads were re-called with MiXCR into one record per CDR3 protein. The sample yields 180,000 or so distinct CDR3 sequences, approximately 96% seen once. The sequenced sample consisted of CD4+ T cells from PBMCs. The receptors shown here come from a human donor in good health.

This clonotype has only a few counts. This chain joins TRBV3-1 and TRBJ2-1; 11 positions agree with TRBD2. Germline CDR1 LGHDT, CDR2 YNNKEL (reference sequence). CDR3 length: 15 amino acids. V was pared by 4 bases and J by 4 bases, with 3 bases of the junction left unmatched. CDR3 nucleotide sequence: TGTGCCAGCAGCCCTTCTAGCGGGGGGTACAATGAGCAGTTCTTC. It is translated as CASSPSSGGYNEQFF.

The chain uses TRBV5-1 and TRBJ2-3; no definite D call. This CDR3 comprises 12 residues. Germline lookup yields CDR1 SGHRS and CDR2 YFSETQ. V dropped 4 bases and J dropped 5 bases, with 8 bases sitting between them. CDR3 region: CASSRPGDTQYF. In DNA form, the CDR3 reads TGCGCCAGCAGCCGCCCCGGAGATACGCAGTATTTT.

The chain couples TRBV20-1 to TRBJ1-6, with 8 nucleotides matching TRBD1. After removal of 5 bases from V and 7 bases from J, the junction contained 7 bases not matched to a gene. Per germline, CDR1 DFQATT and CDR2 SNEGSKA (reference sequence). The CDR3 consists of 14 residues. Here the CDR3 DNA reads TGCAGTGCTCCGAGACAGGGGCGGAATTCACCCCTCCACTTT. Its protein product is CSAPRQGRNSPLHF.

The V call is TRBV9, the J call TRBJ1-2, with 9 bases identical to TRBD1. The V gene's germline CDR1 is SGDLS and CDR2 YYNGEE. The CDR3 has 14 amino acids. V lost 4 bases and J lost 2; bases outside the gene matches: 3. CDR3 amino acids: CASSIGTGNYGYTF. CDR3 bases: TGTGCCAGCAGCATAGGGACAGGGAACTATGGCTACACCTTC.

This clonotype was seen a single time. J is TRBJ1-3 and V is TRBV29-1; weak D call: TRBD1 (5 bases). Deletions cut 7 bases from V and 3 bases from J, with 10 bases between. Per germline, CDR1 SQVTM and CDR2 ANQGSEA. The CDR3 covers 12 residues. CDR3 coding DNA: TGCAGCGCCCAGGGTTATGGAAACACCATATATTTT. Translated, it gives CSAQGYGNTIYF.

The chain uses TRBV11-1 and TRBJ2-1, with TRBD1 matching 8 bases. Germline lookup yields CDR1 SGHAT and CDR2 FQDESV (reference sequence). The CDR3 consists of 15 residues. V dropped 5 bases and J dropped 2; count of bases not matched to a gene: 5. This chain's CDR3 is CASSIGQGPYNEQFF. Written as DNA, the CDR3 is TGTGCCAGCAGCATTGGACAGGGACCCTACAATGAGCAGTTCTTC.

CDR3 sequence reads: CASSFEGSDNYGYTF. CDR3 DNA sequence: TGTGCCAGCAGCTTTGAAGGGTCTGATAACTATGGCTACACCTTC. This chain uses TRBV7-2 with TRBJ1-2; D is unresolved. There are 15 residues in the CDR3. Trimming stripped 3 bases from V and 1 base from J, with 12 bases between. Germline CDR1 reads SGHTA; CDR2 reads FQGNSA.

The chain has TRBV20-1 and TRBJ2-6; D is uncertain. Trimming cost V 5 bases and J 0 bases, with 14 bases left between them. Per the germline V gene, CDR1 is DFQATT and CDR2 is SNEGSKA (reference sequence). CDR3 size: 16 residues. This CDR3 is CSASGRTISGANVLTF. The CDR3 DNA is TGCAGTGCTTCCGGACGAACTATCTCTGGGGCCAACGTCCTGACTTTC.

This rearrangement joins TRBV9 to TRBJ1-1; D uncertain. Germline CDR1 and CDR2: SGDLS and YYNGEE. The V end was cut by 0 bases, the J end by 1 base, with 7 bases between. CDR3 length equals 14 residues. The CDR3 DNA follows: TGTGCCAGCAGCGTAGTCTCCGGGAACACTGAAGCTTTCTTT. Amino acid sequence: CASSVVSGNTEAFF.

This clonotype came up once. The gene calls are TRBV6-5 and TRBJ1-2, with D hard to call. The V gene lost 5 bases and the J gene lost 1 base, with 14 bases spanning the gap. This CDR3 has 15 residues. From germline, CDR1 is MNHEY and CDR2 SVGAGI. The DNA of the CDR3 is TGTGCCAGCAGTCTATCCCGGAGTATTAACTATGGCTACACCTTC. Translated: CASSLSRSINYGYTF.

In its sample, this clonotype was seen once. V usage is TRBV7-9 and J usage is TRBJ1-1; possibly TRBD1 for D (5 bases). Looked up from germline, CDR1 is SEHNR and CDR2 is FQNEAQ (reference sequence). V was trimmed by 2 bases and J by 5 bases, leaving 18 bases between them. The CDR3 is 16 residues long. The CDR3 reads CASSLMSGTGGTEAFF. The CDR3, as DNA: TGTGCCAGCAGCTTAATGTCCGGCACAGGCGGGACTGAAGCTTTCTTT.

V is TRBV3-1 and J is TRBJ1-2, with no clear D. The CDR3 contains 12 residues. CDR1 and CDR2 (germline): LGHDT, YNNKEL (reference sequence). Trimming removed 0 bases from V and 9 bases from J, with 8 bases in between. CDR3 loop: CASSQEGSSYTF. The CDR3 region has the DNA TGTGCCAGCAGCCAAGAAGGAAGTAGCTACACCTTC.

This clonotype occurred once. The rearrangement links TRBV10-3 to TRBJ2-7; TRBD2 matches at 12 bases. Germline V gives CDR1 ENHRY, CDR2 SYGVKD. V dropped 5 bases and J dropped 7; count of bases not matched to a gene: 6. The CDR3 sequence is 14 residues long. The CDR3 sequence is CAISSSGGAKEQYF. CDR3 nucleotide sequence: TGTGCCATCAGTTCTAGCGGGGGGGCGAAAGAGCAGTACTTC.